The clone carrying this T cell receptor (beta chain) was observed at least ten times. Its matching antigen is unknown. This sample was included in a study of response to subunit inactivated influenza vaccine. Study observations and caveats: Authors proposed each seasonal influenza vaccination draws in few new T cells.

This CDR3 region has 14 residues. The V end lost 0 bases, the J end lost 4 bases, and 10 bases lay between the germline ends. CDR1 is SGHRS and CDR2 is YFSETQ in the germline V gene. TCRdb independently ran MiXCR on the RT-PCR reads; one entry per CDR3 protein. The table has hundreds of thousands of distinct CDR3 sequences, 9% to 15% seen once; the top ten hold 7.8%. The sequences come from non-naive T cells sorted from PBMCs, collected 14 days before vaccination. The origin of this receptor is a man aged 50-60 years who received an inactivated influenza vaccine. V gene TRBV5-1 combines with J gene TRBJ2-5, with D unclear. CDR3 sequence reads: CASSLVPPGETQYF. DNA for the CDR3: TGCGCCAGCAGCTTGGTCCCCCCCGGAGAGACCCAGTACTTC.